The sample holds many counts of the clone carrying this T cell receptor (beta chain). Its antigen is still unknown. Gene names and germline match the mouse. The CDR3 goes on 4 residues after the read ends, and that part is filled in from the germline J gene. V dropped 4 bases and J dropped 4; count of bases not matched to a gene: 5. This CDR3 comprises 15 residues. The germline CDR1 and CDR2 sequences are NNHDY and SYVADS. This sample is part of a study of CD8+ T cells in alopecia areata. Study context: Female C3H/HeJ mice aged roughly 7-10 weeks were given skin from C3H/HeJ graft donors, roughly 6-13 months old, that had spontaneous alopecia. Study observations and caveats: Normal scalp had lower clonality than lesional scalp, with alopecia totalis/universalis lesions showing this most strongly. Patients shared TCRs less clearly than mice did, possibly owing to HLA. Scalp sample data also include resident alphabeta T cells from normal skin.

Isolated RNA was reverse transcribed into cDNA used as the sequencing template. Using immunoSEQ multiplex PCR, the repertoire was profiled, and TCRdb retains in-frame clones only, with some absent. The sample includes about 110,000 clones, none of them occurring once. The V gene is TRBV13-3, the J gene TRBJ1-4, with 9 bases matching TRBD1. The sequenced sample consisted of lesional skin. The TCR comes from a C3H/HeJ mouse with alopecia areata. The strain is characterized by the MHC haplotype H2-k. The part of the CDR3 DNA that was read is TGTGCCAGCAGTCAAGGACAGGGGTACAACGAA. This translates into CASSQGQGYNE. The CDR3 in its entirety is CASSQGQGYNERLFF.